This entry describes one TCR beta chain. What it recognizes is unknown. These data are taken from a study of cytomegalovirus exposure and HLA in healthy donors. The germline V gene has CDR1 MDHEN and CDR2 SYDVKM. The CDR3 runs to 15 residues. V gave up 2 bases and J gave up 7 bases, with 14 bases separating them. Researchers ran the PCR with 60 Vbeta and 13 Jbeta primers. TCRdb's table, derived via immunoSEQ multiplex PCR, lists solely in-frame clones and lacks some. The sample consists of 100,000 to 150,000 clones, over 75% of them appearing once. The study's findings and limits: CMV serostatus was the only recorded immune exposure for donors. TCR sequences were mostly rare, though some public TCRs occurred in many donors. Evidence from a later analysis indicated that most CMV-associated TCR beta chains looked HLA-restricted. A missense DCLRE1C variant was associated with V- and J-gene trimming of TCR beta chains in a later analysis, and an independent cohort replicated the association.

Sequencing was performed on PBMCs. This clonotype originated in a woman aged 40 to 49 in good health and CMV-seropositive. V is TRBV28 and J is TRBJ1-4; tentatively, D is TRBD1 (6 bases). CDR3 in DNA: TGTGCCAGCAGTTTACCCACAGGGAGGGGTGAAAAACTGTTTTTT. Protein product: CASSLPTGRGEKLFF.